This T cell receptor (beta chain) is from a study of cytomegalovirus exposure and HLA in healthy donors. Regarding the study as a whole: In a later analysis, CMV-associated beta chains were mostly HLA-associated, it appeared. Later on, an analysis tied 15,000 to 20,000 TCR beta sequences to HLA alleles at 0.05 false discovery rate. A later analysis found common viral pathogens apparently linked to several of the most significant clusters. Prior analysis indicated that the majority of TCR beta V segments exhibited productivity approximately 90% or approximately 30% of the time.

13 Jbeta primers and 60 Vbeta primers were used for the PCR. Generated by immunoSEQ multiplex PCR, the TCRdb table keeps only in-frame clones and is missing some. The sample lists 100,000 or so clones, about 68% occurring once. Germline lookup yields CDR1 MNHEY and CDR2 SVGAGI. CDR3 length equals 13 residues. With 2 bases removed from V and 13 bases from J, the gap between germline ends came to 17 bases. In the case of this clone: Its antigen is not known.

Sample: PBMCs. The chain carries TRBV6-5 and TRBJ1-2; tentatively, D is TRBD1 (5 bases). This receptor was obtained from a male donor in good health and CMV-seropositive. The CDR3 here is CASSYHNRGVCTF. The CDR3 DNA follows: TGTGCCAGCAGTTACCATAATCGGGGGGTCTGCACCTTC.